Below, 20 T cell receptor beta chains from the same sample are listed, as sequenced in a study of blood T cells in healthy people across ages. Sample-barcoded 5' priming and a J-beta primer mix drove a second PCR of about 6 to 12 cycles. One entry per CDR3 protein, called by TCRdb with MiXCR from the 5' RACE reads. The data hold 700,000 to 800,000 distinct CDR3 sequences, with around 40% observed a single time. Sequences were obtained from blood. The receptors shown here come from a woman aged 60 to 75 in good health.

This chain connects TRBV29-1 to TRBJ1-1; 7 nucleotides align to TRBD1. The CDR3 sequence is 13 residues long. The J segment lost 0 bases and the V segment lost 6 bases, leaving 4 bases of the junction unmatched. CDR1 and CDR2 from the germline V gene are SQVTM and ANQGSEA. In nucleotides, the CDR3 is TGCAGCGTCAGACAGGGAATGAACACTGAAGCTTTCTTT. Translation: CSVRQGMNTEAFF.

In regard to this clonotype: A read error may produce the germline difference seen at one junction end. The V call is TRBV9, the J call TRBJ2-3, with D possibly being TRBD1 (5 bases). The CDR3 contains 13 residues. Germline V gene lookup returns CDR1 SGDLS and CDR2 YYNGEE. The CDR3 loop reads CASSARGTDAQYF. The CDR3 region has the DNA TGTGCCAGCAGCGCAAGGGGCACAGATGCGCAGTATTTT.

Only a few counts were recorded for this clonotype. The V gene is TRBV20-1, the J gene TRBJ2-5; D possibly corresponds to TRBD2 (5 bases). The CDR3 length is 17 residues. V was shortened by 0 bases and J by 1 base, with 18 bases between the two germline ends. Per germline, CDR1 DFQATT and CDR2 SNEGSKA (reference sequence). CDR3 coding DNA: TGCAGTGCTAGAGAAACCTTACTAGAAACCCGCCAAGAGACCCAGTACTTC. This encodes CSARETLLETRQETQYF.

The gene calls are TRBV6-5 and TRBJ2-5; D possibly uses TRBD1 or TRBD2 (5 bases each). V was trimmed by 7 bases and J by 2 bases, leaving 20 bases between them. Germline CDR1 MNHEY, CDR2 SVGAGI. The CDR3 sequence is 16 residues long. CDR3 sequence: CASITGTNPRQETQYF. CDR3 coding DNA: TGTGCCAGCATTACGGGGACGAACCCCCGGCAAGAGACCCAGTACTTC.

The chain has TRBV29-1 and TRBJ2-6, with TRBD2 as a possible D gene (5 bases). Trimming pared 5 bases from V and 0 bases from J, leaving 8 bases between. This CDR3 spans 14 amino acids. Germline V gene sequence: CDR1 SQVTM, CDR2 ANQGSEA. The CDR3 nucleotides are TGCAGCGTTCGGGATCACTCTGGGGCCAACGTCCTGACTTTC. This codes for CSVRDHSGANVLTF.

This clonotype has more than one count but fewer than ten. The chain links TRBV5-1 to TRBJ2-3; 8 bases are a match to TRBD2. The CDR3 length is 15 residues. V lost 4 bases and J lost 4; bases outside the gene matches: 8. Per germline, CDR1 SGHRS and CDR2 YFSETQ. CDR3 sequence reads: CASSPPGLEADTQYF. The CDR3 coding sequence is TGCGCCAGCAGCCCGCCGGGACTAGAGGCAGATACGCAGTATTTT.

This chain uses TRBV5-5 with TRBJ1-1; D gene unclear. This CDR3 spans 13 amino acids. In germline, CDR1 is SGHKS, CDR2 YYEKEE (reference sequence). Trimming took off 4 bases at V and 3 bases at J, with 10 bases between the two ends. For the CDR3, the DNA is TGTGCCAGCAGCGTGAGGTTGGACACTGAAGCTTTCTTT. Translating gives CASSVRLDTEAFF.

This rearrangement joins TRBV9 to TRBJ2-3; D not resolved. The CDR3 is 14 residues long. Trimming pared 3 bases from V and 6 bases from J, leaving 14 bases between. In germline, CDR1 is SGDLS, CDR2 YYNGEE. CDR3 bases: TGTGCCAGCAGCGACGTCGGAGCATCCGATACGCAGTATTTT. Translating it yields CASSDVGASDTQYF.

Concerning this clonotype: This is likely a read error, given that the CDR3 carries no conserved phenylalanine or tryptophan at its end. The DNA is left out, because the CDR3 cannot be placed on it with certainty; the CDR3 is given as TCRdb lists it. The chain carries TRBV7-3 and TRBJ2-1. CDR1 SGHTA and CDR2 FQGTGA come from the germline V gene. The CDR3 is made up of 12 amino acids, end residues included. CDR3 loop: CASSPPSNEQFI.

Details on this clonotype: The junction departs from the called germline gene at one end, perhaps through a read error. V and J are TRBV10-3 and TRBJ2-3, with 7 bases matching TRBD1. The length of the CDR3 is 14 residues. In germline, CDR1 is ENHRY, CDR2 SYGVKD. The DNA of the CDR3 is TGCGCCATCAGTCTACTAGAGGGGACAGATATGCAGTATTTT. Translated, it gives CAISLLEGTDMQYF.

This clonotype has just a few counts. The chain recombines TRBV5-6 with TRBJ2-5; 9 bases line up with TRBD1. The CDR3 is 14 amino acids. V shed 3 bases and J 4 bases; nucleotides not matched to a gene: 4. Germline lookup yields CDR1 SGHDT and CDR2 YYEEEE. The CDR3 protein is CASSSVTGGETQYF. The CDR3 nucleotides are TGTGCCAGCAGCTCGGTGACAGGGGGAGAGACCCAGTACTTC.

As for this clonotype: One end of the junction fails to match germline, which may point to a read error. The chain links TRBV7-8 to TRBJ2-3; the D is unclear. Germline V gene sequence: CDR1 SGHVS, CDR2 FQNEAQ. CDR3 length: 12 residues. The DNA for the CDR3 is TGTGCCAGCAGCTTAACCGAAGATGCGCAGTATTTT. It codes for CASSLTEDAQYF.

This clonotype was seen a handful of times. The genes are TRBV28 and TRBJ2-7; 9 nucleotides line up with TRBD2. J gave up 4 bases and V 5 bases, and 9 bases lay outside the gene matches. This CDR3 contains 15 residues. Germline assignment: CDR1 MDHEN and CDR2 SYDVKM. The chain's CDR3 is CASSMQGLAVYEQYF. The CDR3 region has the DNA TGTGCCAGCAGTATGCAGGGACTAGCAGTGTACGAGCAGTACTTC.

This clonotype was seen a few times. CDR3 nucleotides: TGTGCCAGCAGCCCATTGACAGGGTGGGAGCAGTACTTC. It encodes CASSPLTGWEQYF. The chain has TRBV7-2 and TRBJ2-7; 7 bases line up with TRBD1. The trim removed 5 bases at V and 7 bases at J, leaving 8 bases unmatched. The CDR3 has 13 amino acids. CDR1 and CDR2 from the germline V gene are SGHTA and FQGNSA.

The J gene is TRBJ2-7, the V gene TRBV11-2; D not resolved. The length of the CDR3 is 15 residues. Deletions cut 1 base from V and 4 bases from J, with 14 bases between. Germline CDR1 is SGHAT and CDR2 is FQNNGV. The CDR3 region has the DNA TGTGCCAGCAGCTTAGGTATCCGCGCATCGTACGAGCAGTACTTC. It codes for CASSLGIRASYEQYF. Full variable domain (remainder filled in from reference TRBV11-2 and TRBJ2-7): EAGVAQSPRYKIIEKRQSVAFWCNPISGHATLYWYQQILGQGPKLLIQFQNNGVVDDSQLPKDRFSAERLKGVDSTLKIQPAKLEDSAVYLCASSLGIRASYEQYFGPGTRLTVT.

This clonotype showed up just a few times. The chain uses TRBV4-3 and TRBJ1-2, with D hard to call. The CDR3 contains 10 residues. Germline values: CDR1 LGHNA, CDR2 YSLEER. Trimming left V 1 base short and J 8 bases short, with 2 bases between. Here the CDR3 reads CASSQVGYTF. CDR3 coding DNA: TGCGCCAGCAGCCAAGTCGGCTACACCTTC.

The chain has TRBV27 and TRBJ1-5; TRBD1 might be the D (6 bases). CDR3 length: 12 residues. The germline V gene encodes CDR1 MNHEY and CDR2 SMNVEV (reference sequence). Trimming left V 5 bases short and J 5 bases short, with 7 bases between. The CDR3 DNA sequence: TGTGCCAGCAGTACAGGGCATCAGCCCCAGCATTTT. Translated, it gives CASSTGHQPQHF.

This clonotype was detected many times. This sequence joins TRBV30 and TRBJ2-5; D perhaps matches TRBD2 (6 bases). Trimming removed 2 bases at V and 4 bases at J, with 8 bases between. The CDR3 has 12 residues. Per germline, CDR1 GTSNPN and CDR2 SVGIG (reference sequence). CDR3 residues: CAWSWGGETQYF. CDR3 bases: TGTGCCTGGAGTTGGGGAGGAGAGACCCAGTACTTC. The full variable domain, in which reference TRBV30 and TRBJ2-5 provide the parts outside the CDR3, is SQTIHQWPATLVQPVGSPLSLECTVEGTSNPNLYWYRQAAGRGLQLLFYSVGIGQISSEVPQNLSASRPQDRQFILSSKKLLLSDSGFYLCAWSWGGETQYFGPGTRLLVL.

About this clonotype itself: The junction departs from germline at one end; a sequencing error may be responsible. The chain combines TRBV6-5 with TRBJ2-3, with D unresolved. The CDR3 has 13 residues. The germline V gene encodes CDR1 MNHEY and CDR2 SVGAGI. CDR3: CASSVQSTDAQYF. The CDR3 DNA reads as TGTGCCAGCAGTGTCCAAAGCACAGATGCGCAGTATTTT.

The rearrangement uses TRBV2 and TRBJ1-6, with D maybe TRBD1 (5 bases). The CDR3 is 15 residues long. Germline lookup yields CDR1 SNHLY and CDR2 FYNNEI. The V end lost 0 bases, the J end lost 14 bases, and 17 bases lay between the germline ends. CDR3 residues: CASSEAVGGPSALHF. The CDR3 nucleotides read TGTGCCAGCAGTGAAGCAGTTGGGGGACCTTCGGCCCTCCACTTT.